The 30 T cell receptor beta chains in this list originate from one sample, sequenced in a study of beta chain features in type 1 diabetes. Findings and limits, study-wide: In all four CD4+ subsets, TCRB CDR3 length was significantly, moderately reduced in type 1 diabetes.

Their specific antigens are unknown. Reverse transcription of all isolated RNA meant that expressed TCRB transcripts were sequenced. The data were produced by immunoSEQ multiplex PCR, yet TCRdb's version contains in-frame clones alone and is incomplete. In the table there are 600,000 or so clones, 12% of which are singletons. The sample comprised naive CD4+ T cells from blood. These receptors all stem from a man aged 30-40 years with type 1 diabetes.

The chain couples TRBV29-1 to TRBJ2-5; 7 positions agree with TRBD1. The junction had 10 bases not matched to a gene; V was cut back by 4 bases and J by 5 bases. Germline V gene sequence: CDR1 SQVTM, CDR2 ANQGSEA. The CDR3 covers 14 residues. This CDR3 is CSVVSTGWTETQYF. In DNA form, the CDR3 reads TGCAGCGTTGTATCGACAGGGTGGACGGAGACCCAGTACTTC.

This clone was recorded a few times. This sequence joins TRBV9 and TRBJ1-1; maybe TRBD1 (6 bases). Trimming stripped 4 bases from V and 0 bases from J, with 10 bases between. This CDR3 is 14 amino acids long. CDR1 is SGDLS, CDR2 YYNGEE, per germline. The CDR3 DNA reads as TGTGCCAGCAGCCAGACAGGACTGAACACTGAAGCTTTCTTT. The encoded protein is CASSQTGLNTEAFF.

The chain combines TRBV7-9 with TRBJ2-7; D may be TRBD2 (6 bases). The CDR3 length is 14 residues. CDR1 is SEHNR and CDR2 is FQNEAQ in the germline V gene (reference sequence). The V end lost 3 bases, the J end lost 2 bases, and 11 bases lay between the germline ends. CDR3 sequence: CASSFRGSAYEQYF. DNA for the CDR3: TGTGCCAGCAGCTTTCGGGGGTCCGCCTACGAGCAGTACTTC.

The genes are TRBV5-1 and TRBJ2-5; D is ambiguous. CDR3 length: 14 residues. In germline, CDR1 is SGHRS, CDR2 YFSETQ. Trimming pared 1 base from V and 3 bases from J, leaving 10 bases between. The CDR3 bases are TGCGCCAGCAGCTTGTCCAGTACAGAAGAGACCCAGTACTTC. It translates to CASSLSSTEETQYF.

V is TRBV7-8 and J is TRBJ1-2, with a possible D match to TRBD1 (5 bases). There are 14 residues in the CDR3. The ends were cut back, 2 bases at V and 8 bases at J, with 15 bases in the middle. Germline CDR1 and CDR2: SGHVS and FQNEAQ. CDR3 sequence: CASSLLPGLEGYTF. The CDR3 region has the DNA TGTGCCAGCAGCTTATTACCGGGACTTGAGGGCTACACCTTC.

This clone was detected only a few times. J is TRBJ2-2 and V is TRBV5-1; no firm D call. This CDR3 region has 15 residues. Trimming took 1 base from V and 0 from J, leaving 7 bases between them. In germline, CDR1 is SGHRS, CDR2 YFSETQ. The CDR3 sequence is CASSLSTANTGELFF. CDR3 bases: TGCGCCAGCAGCTTGTCAACAGCGAACACCGGGGAGCTGTTTTTT.

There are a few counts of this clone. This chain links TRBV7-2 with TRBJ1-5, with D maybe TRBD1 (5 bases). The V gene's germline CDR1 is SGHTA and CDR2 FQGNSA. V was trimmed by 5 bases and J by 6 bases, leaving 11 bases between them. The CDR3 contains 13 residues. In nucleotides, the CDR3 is TGTGCCAGCAGCAATTCTCAGGGTCAGCCCCAGCATTTT. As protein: CASSNSQGQPQHF.

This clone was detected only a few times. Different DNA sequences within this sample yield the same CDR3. The CDR3 DNA reads as TGTGCCAGCAGCGTGGACCTTACAGCGCCCCTCCACTTT. Translating it yields CASSVDLTAPLHF. V usage is TRBV9 and J usage is TRBJ1-6; D is unresolved. Trimming shortened V by 2 bases and J by 13 bases, and 13 bases separated the two germline ends. Germline CDR1 SGDLS, CDR2 YYNGEE. The CDR3 runs to 13 residues. The full variable domain, rest sourced from reference TRBV9 and TRBJ1-6, is DSGVTQTPKHLITATGQRVTLRCSPRSGDLSVYWYQQSLDQGLQFLIQYYNGEERAKGNILERFSAQQFPDLHSELNLSSLELGDSALYFCASSVDLTAPLHFGNGTRLTVT.

The CDR3 here is CASSLTGTSGAEQFF. The CDR3 coding sequence is TGTGCCAGCAGCTTAACCGGGACTAGCGGAGCTGAGCAGTTCTTC. The rearrangement joins TRBV11-3 to TRBJ2-1; 11 positions match TRBD2. The CDR3 spans 15 residues. After removal of 2 bases from V and 9 bases from J, the junction contained 6 bases not matched to a gene. Germline CDR1 reads SGHNT; CDR2 reads YENEEA.

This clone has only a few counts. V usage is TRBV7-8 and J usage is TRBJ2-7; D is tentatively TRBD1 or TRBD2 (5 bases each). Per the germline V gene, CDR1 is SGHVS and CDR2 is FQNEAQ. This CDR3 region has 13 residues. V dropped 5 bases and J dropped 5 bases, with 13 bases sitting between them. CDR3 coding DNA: TGTGCCAGCAGCCCCGGTCGGGGCCACGAGCAGTACTTC. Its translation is CASSPGRGHEQYF.

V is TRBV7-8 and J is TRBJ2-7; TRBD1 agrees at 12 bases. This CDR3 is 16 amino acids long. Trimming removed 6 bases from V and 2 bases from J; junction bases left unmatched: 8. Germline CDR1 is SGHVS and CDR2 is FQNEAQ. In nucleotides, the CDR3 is TGTGCCAGCAGATTCGGGACAGGGGGCAGCCCCTACGAGCAGTACTTC. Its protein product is CASRFGTGGSPYEQYF.

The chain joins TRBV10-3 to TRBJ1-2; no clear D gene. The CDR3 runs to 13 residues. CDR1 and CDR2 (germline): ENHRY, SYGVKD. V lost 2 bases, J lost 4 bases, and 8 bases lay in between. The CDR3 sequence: CAISEDGSYGYTF. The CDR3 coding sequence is TGTGCCATCAGTGAGGACGGCTCCTATGGCTACACCTTC.

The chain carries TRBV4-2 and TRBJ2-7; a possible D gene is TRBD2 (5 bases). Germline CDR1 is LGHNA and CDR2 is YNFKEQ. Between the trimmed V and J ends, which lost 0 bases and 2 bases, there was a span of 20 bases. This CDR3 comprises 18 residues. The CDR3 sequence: CASSQDMIGGLTTYEQYF. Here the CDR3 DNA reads TGTGCCAGCAGCCAAGACATGATTGGCGGGCTCACTACCTACGAGCAGTACTTC.

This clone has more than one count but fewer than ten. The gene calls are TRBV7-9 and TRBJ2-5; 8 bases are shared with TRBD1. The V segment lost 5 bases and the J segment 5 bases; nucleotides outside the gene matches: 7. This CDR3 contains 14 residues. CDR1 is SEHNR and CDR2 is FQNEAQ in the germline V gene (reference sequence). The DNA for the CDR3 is TGTGCCAGCAGCAGAGACAGGGGAGCGGAGACCCAGTACTTC. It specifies CASSRDRGAETQYF.

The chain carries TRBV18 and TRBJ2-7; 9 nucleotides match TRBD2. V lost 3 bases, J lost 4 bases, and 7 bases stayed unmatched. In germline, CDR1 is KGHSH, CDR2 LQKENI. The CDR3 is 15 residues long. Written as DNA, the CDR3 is TGTGCCAGCTCACCGGTTAGCGGGGGTTTATACGAGCAGTACTTC. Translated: CASSPVSGGLYEQYF.

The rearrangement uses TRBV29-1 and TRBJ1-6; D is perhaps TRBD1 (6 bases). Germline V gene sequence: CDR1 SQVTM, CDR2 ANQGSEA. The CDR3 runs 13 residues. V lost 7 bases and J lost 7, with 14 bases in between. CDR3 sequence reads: CSARGKGNSPLHF. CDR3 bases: TGCAGCGCCAGGGGAAAGGGGAATTCACCCCTCCACTTT.

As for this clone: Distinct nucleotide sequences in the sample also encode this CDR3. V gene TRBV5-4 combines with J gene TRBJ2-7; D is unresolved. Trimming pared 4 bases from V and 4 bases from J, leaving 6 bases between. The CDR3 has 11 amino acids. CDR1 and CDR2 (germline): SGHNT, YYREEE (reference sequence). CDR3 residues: CASSLGYEQYF. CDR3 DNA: TGTGCCAGCAGCCTGGGGTACGAGCAGTACTTC.

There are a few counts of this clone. The CDR3 bases are TGTGCCAGCAGTACGGGACGGCTCATTAGAGAGACCCAGTACTTC. Translation gives CASSTGRLIRETQYF. This rearrangement joins TRBV28 to TRBJ2-5, with D tentatively TRBD1 or TRBD2 (5 bases each). V was cut by 5 bases and J by 4 bases, with 17 bases left in between. The length of the CDR3 is 15 residues. CDR1 is MDHEN, CDR2 SYDVKM, per germline.

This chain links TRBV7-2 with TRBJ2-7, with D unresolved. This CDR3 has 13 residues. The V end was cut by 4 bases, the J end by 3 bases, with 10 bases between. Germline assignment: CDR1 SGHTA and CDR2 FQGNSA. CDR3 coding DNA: TGTGCCAGCAGCTCGCCCGTGAGCTACGAGCAGTACTTC. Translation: CASSSPVSYEQYF. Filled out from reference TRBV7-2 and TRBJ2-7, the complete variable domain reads GAGVSQSPSNKVTEKGKDVELRCDPISGHTALYWYRQSLGQGLEFLIYFQGNSAPDKSGLPSDRFSAERTGGSVSTLTIQRTQQEDSAVYLCASSSPVSYEQYFGPGTRLTVT.

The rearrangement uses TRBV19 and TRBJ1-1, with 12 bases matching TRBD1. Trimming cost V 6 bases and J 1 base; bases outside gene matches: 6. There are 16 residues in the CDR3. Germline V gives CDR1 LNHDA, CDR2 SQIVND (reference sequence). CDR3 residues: CASSPGQGAKNTEAFF. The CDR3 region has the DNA TGTGCCAGTAGCCCGGGACAGGGGGCAAAGAACACTGAAGCTTTCTTT.

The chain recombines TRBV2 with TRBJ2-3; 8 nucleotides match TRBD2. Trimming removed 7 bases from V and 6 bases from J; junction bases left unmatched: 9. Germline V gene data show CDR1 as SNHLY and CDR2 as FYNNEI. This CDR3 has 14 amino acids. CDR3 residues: CASKRERESDTQYF. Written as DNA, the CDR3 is TGTGCCAGCAAGCGGGAGCGTGAGTCGGATACGCAGTATTTT.

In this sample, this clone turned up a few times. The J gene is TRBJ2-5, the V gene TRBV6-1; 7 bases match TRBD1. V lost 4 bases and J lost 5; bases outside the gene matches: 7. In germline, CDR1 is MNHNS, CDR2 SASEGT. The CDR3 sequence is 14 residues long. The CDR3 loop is CASSAITGVETQYF. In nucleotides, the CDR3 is TGTGCCAGCAGTGCTATTACAGGGGTGGAGACCCAGTACTTC.

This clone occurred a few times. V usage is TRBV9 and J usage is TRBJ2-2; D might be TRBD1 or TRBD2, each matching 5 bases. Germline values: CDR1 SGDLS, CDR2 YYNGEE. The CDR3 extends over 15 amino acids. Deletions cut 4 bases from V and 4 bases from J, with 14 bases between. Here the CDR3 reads CASSPPEGSTGELFF. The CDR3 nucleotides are TGTGCCAGCAGCCCCCCCGAGGGGAGCACCGGGGAGCTGTTTTTT. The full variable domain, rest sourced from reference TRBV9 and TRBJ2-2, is DSGVTQTPKHLITATGQRVTLRCSPRSGDLSVYWYQQSLDQGLQFLIQYYNGEERAKGNILERFSAQQFPDLHSELNLSSLELGDSALYFCASSPPEGSTGELFFGEGSRLTVL.

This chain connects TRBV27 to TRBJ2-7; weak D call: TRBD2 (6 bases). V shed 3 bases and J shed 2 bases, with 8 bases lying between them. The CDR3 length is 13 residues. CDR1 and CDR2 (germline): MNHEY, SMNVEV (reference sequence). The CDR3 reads CASSFGGTYEQYF. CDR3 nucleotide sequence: TGTGCCAGCAGTTTCGGGGGAACCTACGAGCAGTACTTC.

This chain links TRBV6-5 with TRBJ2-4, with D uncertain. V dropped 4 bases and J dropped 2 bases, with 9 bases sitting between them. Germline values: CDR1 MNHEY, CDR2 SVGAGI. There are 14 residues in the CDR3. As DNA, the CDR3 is TGTGCCAGCAGTTCTCGGACGACCAAAAACATTCAGTACTTC. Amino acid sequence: CASSSRTTKNIQYF.

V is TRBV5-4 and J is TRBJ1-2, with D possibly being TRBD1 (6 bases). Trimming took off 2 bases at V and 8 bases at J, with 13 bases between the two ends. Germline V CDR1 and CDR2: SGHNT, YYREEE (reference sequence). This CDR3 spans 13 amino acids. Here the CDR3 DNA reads TGTGCCAGCAGCTTACCAGGGGTAGCAGGCTACACCTTC. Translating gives CASSLPGVAGYTF. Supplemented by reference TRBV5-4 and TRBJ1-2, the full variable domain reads ETGVTQSPTHLIKTRGQQVTLRCSSQSGHNTVSWYQQALGQGPQFIFQYYREEENGRGNFPPRFSGLQFPNYSSELNVNALELDDSALYLCASSLPGVAGYTFGSGTRLTVV.

This CDR3 reads CASSPFAFGAGNTIYF. The CDR3 region has the DNA TGTGCCAGCAGCCCCTTCGCTTTCGGCGCTGGAAACACCATATATTTT. V usage is TRBV9 and J usage is TRBJ1-3; D remains unclear. CDR3 length equals 16 residues. Germline V gene data show CDR1 as SGDLS and CDR2 as YYNGEE. The V gene lost 4 bases and the J gene lost 2 bases, with 16 bases spanning the gap. Drawing the rest from reference TRBV9 and TRBJ1-3, the complete variable domain is DSGVTQTPKHLITATGQRVTLRCSPRSGDLSVYWYQQSLDQGLQFLIQYYNGEERAKGNILERFSAQQFPDLHSELNLSSLELGDSALYFCASSPFAFGAGNTIYFGEGSWLTVV.

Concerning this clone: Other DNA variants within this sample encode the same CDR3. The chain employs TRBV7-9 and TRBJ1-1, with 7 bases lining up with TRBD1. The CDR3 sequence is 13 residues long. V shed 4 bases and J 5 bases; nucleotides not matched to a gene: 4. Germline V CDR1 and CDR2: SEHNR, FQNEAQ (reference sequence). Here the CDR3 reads CASSSQGGTEAFF. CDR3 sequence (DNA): TGTGCCAGCAGCTCGCAGGGGGGTACTGAAGCTTTCTTT.

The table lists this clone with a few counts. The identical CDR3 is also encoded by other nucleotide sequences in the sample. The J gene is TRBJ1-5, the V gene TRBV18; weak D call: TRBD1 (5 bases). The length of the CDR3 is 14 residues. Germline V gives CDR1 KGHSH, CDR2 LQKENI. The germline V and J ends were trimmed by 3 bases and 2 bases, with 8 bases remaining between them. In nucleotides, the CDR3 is TGTGCCAGCTCACCCCGGGACGGCAATCAGCCCCAGCATTTT. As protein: CASSPRDGNQPQHF.

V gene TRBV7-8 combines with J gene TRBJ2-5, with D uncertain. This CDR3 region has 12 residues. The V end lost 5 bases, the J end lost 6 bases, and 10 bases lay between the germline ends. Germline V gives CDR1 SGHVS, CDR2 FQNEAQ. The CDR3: CASSSGTKTQYF. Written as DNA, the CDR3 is TGTGCCAGCAGCAGTGGAACGAAGACCCAGTACTTC.